The present entry profiles one T cell receptor (beta chain) with its context. Its cognate antigen is unknown. The sample belongs to a study of long-term antiretroviral therapy in people with HIV. Whole-study results and caveats: HIV repertoire CDR3 lengths ranged less widely than those of controls. Increased diversity was seen after ART, yet it remained lower than in transplant donor controls.

Survey-level resolution applied to immunoSEQ assay v3.0. This table comes from immunoSEQ multiplex PCR, and its TCRdb copy is limited to in-frame clones, with some not included. The profile covers 31,000 or so clones, with more than 85% appearing a single time and around 7.8% taken by the ten largest. The input for sequencing was unsorted PBMCs, taken approximately 5 years before starting antiretroviral therapy. This sequence was found in a man aged 50-59 years with HIV.

The CDR3 nucleotides are TGTGCCAGCTCACCACCGTCCCTGATGGGGAACACCGGGGAGCTGTTTTTT. Translated: CASSPPSLMGNTGELFF. V usage is TRBV18 and J usage is TRBJ2-2; D unresolved. The V end lost 0 bases, the J end lost 1 base, and 12 bases lay between the germline ends. The germline V gene encodes CDR1 KGHSH and CDR2 LQKENI. There are 17 residues in the CDR3. Based on the CDR3 plus reference TRBV18 and TRBJ2-2, the full variable domain is NAGVMQNPRHLVRRRGQEARLRCSPMKGHSHVYWYRQLPEEGLKFMVYLQKENIIDESGMPKERFSAEFPKEGPSILRIQQVVRGDSAAYFCASSPPSLMGNTGELFFGEGSRLTVL.